This TCR beta chain was sequenced in a study of T and B cells in COVID-19 patients. Across the study: Of roughly 22 active-infection patients, approximately 12 were critically ill with mechanical ventilation or extracorporeal membrane oxygenation.

Blood genomic DNA input for TRB amplification was about 240-550 ng. Multiplex PCR with BIOMED2 TRB-A/B primer pools amplified TRB rearrangements. TCRdb recomputed calls from the multiplex PCR reads with MiXCR, one row per CDR3 protein. The table has over 15,000 distinct CDR3 sequences, over 25% seen once. The TCR originated in a human donor who had recovered from COVID-19. Sequencing was performed on blood.

This CDR3 reads CASRGPGGLGYTF. CDR3 sequence (DNA): TGTGCCAGCAGGGGACCTGGGGGTTTAGGCTACACCTTC. The chain combines TRBV7-3 with TRBJ1-2; D is possibly TRBD1 (5 bases). Trimming took off 6 bases at V and 8 bases at J, with 16 bases between the two ends. Germline CDR1 reads SGHTA; CDR2 reads FQGTGA. This CDR3 has 13 residues.